These 19 T cell receptor beta chains share one sample of origin, sequenced in a study of molecular identifiers for immune sequencing clone quantification. TCRdb redid the calling of the PCR reads with MiXCR, one entry per CDR3 protein. This sample has around 54,000 distinct CDR3 sequences, with approximately 26% found just once. Sequencing was performed on naive CD8+ T cells from blood, with Jurkat cell RNA spiked in. This sample's subset: FACS-sorted CD8+CD4-CCR7+CD45RA+ naive T cells. All receptors come from a human donor in good health. Some libraries in this study had Jurkat cell RNA spiked in.

On this clonotype: This may be a read error: a much more frequent sequence differs by one nucleotide. This chain uses TRBV20-1 with TRBJ2-1; 9 bases are a match to TRBD2. V lost 0 bases and J lost 8; bases outside the gene matches: 14. The CDR3 covers 17 residues. Germline lookup yields CDR1 DFQATT and CDR2 SNEGSKA (reference sequence). The CDR3: CSARDATSGSNWDEQFF. The CDR3 region has the DNA TGCAGTGCTAGAGATGCGACTAGCGGCTCAAATTGGGATGAGCAGTTCTTC.

This clonotype has ten or more counts. This chain joins TRBV7-2 and TRBJ2-5; the match to TRBD2 covers 12 bases. After removal of 5 bases from V and 3 bases from J, the junction contained 4 bases not matched to a gene. This CDR3 spans 15 amino acids. Germline V CDR1 and CDR2: SGHTA, FQGNSA. The CDR3 sequence: CASSAWTSGEETQYF. In DNA, the CDR3 is TGTGCCAGCAGCGCGTGGACTAGCGGGGAAGAGACCCAGTACTTC. The variable domain in full, completed from reference TRBV7-2 and TRBJ2-5, reads GAGVSQSPSNKVTEKGKDVELRCDPISGHTALYWYRQSLGQGLEFLIYFQGNSAPDKSGLPSDRFSAERTGGSVSTLTIQRTQQEDSAVYLCASSAWTSGEETQYFGPGTRLLVL.

Details on this clonotype: The junction differs from germline at one of its ends, possibly a read error. The chain carries TRBV4-3 and TRBJ2-5, with D uncertain. Germline CDR1 is LGHNA and CDR2 is YSLEER. This CDR3 contains 16 residues. The CDR3 protein is CARRQAAPPAYHAPFF. CDR3 DNA: TGCGCCCGCCGCCAAGCTGCCCCCCCCGCTTACCATGCGCCGTTCTTC.

This clonotype was recorded a few times. The chain recombines TRBV5-4 with TRBJ2-7; 8 nucleotides agree with TRBD2. V lost 5 bases and J lost 0; bases outside the gene matches: 1. This CDR3 comprises 13 residues. Germline V gene sequence: CDR1 SGHNT, CDR2 YYREEE (reference sequence). The CDR3 DNA is TGTGCCAGCAGTAGCGGGGACTCCTACGAGCAGTACTTC. Translating gives CASSSGDSYEQYF.

Worth noting for this clonotype: This could be a read error, since a much larger clone is one nucleotide away. V and J are TRBV28 and TRBJ2-3, with 7 bases identical to TRBD1. Germline lookup yields CDR1 MDHEN and CDR2 SYDVKM. The CDR3 consists of 16 residues. The CDR3 sequence is CASSKGQSTFTDTLYF. The DNA for the CDR3 is TGTGCCAGCAGTAAGGGACAGTCAACTTTCACAGATACGCTGTATTTT.

This clonotype showed up many times. The J gene is TRBJ1-1, the V gene TRBV5-1; D is possibly TRBD1 (6 bases). The V gene lost 4 bases and the J gene lost 3 bases, with 16 bases spanning the gap. The CDR3 totals 15 residues. Germline values: CDR1 SGHRS, CDR2 YFSETQ. CDR3 coding DNA: TGCGCCAGCAGCGAGTGGGGGGCGTTAGACACTGAAGCTTTCTTT. It specifies CASSEWGALDTEAFF.

This rearrangement joins TRBV7-8 to TRBJ2-2; D unclear. The CDR3 covers 16 residues. V shed 5 bases and J shed 0 bases, with 13 bases lying between them. Germline V gene sequence: CDR1 SGHVS, CDR2 FQNEAQ. The CDR3 DNA sequence: TGTGCCAGCAGCCATCCGCGGCCAACGAACACCGGGGAGCTGTTTTTT. Translating it yields CASSHPRPTNTGELFF. Full variable domain (missing parts from reference TRBV7-8 and TRBJ2-2): GAGVSQSPRYKVAKRGQDVALRCDPISGHVSLFWYQQALGQGPEFLTYFQNEAQLDKSGLPSDRFFAERPEGSVSTLKIQRTQQEDSAVYLCASSHPRPTNTGELFFGEGSRLTVL.

This clonotype was detected many times. The V call is TRBV7-9, the J call TRBJ1-4; D ambiguous. In germline, CDR1 is SEHNR, CDR2 FQNEAQ (reference sequence). Between the trimmed V and J ends, which lost 1 base and 2 bases, there was a span of 11 bases. The CDR3 is made up of 16 amino acids. CDR3 bases: TGTGCCAGCAGCTTAGGGACCTTCCAGACTAATGAAAAACTGTTTTTT. It is translated as CASSLGTFQTNEKLFF. Drawing the rest from reference TRBV7-9 and TRBJ1-4, the complete variable domain is DTGVSQNPRHKITKRGQNVTFRCDPISEHNRLYWYRQTLGQGPEFLTYFQNEAQLEKSRLLSDRFSAERPKGSFSTLEIQRTEQGDSAMYLCASSLGTFQTNEKLFFGSGTQLSVL.

In its sample, this clonotype was seen many times. The chain links TRBV12-3 or TRBV12-4 to TRBJ1-5, with D unclear. Trimming cost V 6 bases and J 7 bases, with 16 bases left between them. The length of the CDR3 is 14 residues. The CDR3 sequence: CASRGGGYRQPQHF. DNA for the CDR3: TGTGCCAGCAGAGGAGGAGGATATCGGCAGCCCCAGCATTTT.

This clonotype came up many times. V and J are TRBV5-6 and TRBJ1-4; D is undetermined. The CDR3 runs 13 residues. V lost 0 bases and J 7 bases, leaving 7 bases between the germline ends. CDR1 and CDR2 (germline): SGHDT, YYEEEE. The CDR3 reads CASSLGRSEKLFF. The CDR3 nucleotides are TGTGCCAGCAGCTTGGGACGCAGTGAAAAACTGTTTTTT.

The table lists this clonotype with many counts. The CDR3 region is CASSLIRGGYNEQFF. The CDR3 DNA reads as TGTGCCAGCAGTTTAATTAGGGGGGGCTACAATGAGCAGTTCTTC. The chain recombines TRBV27 with TRBJ2-1, with D perhaps TRBD2 (7 bases). This CDR3 has 15 amino acids. CDR1 and CDR2 from the germline V gene are MNHEY and SMNVEV (reference sequence). V shed 2 bases and J shed 3 bases, with 11 bases lying between them.

This clonotype was detected once. It may be a read error: a sequence one base away is much more abundant. This chain links TRBV5-6 with TRBJ1-1, with D perhaps TRBD1 (6 bases). The CDR3 is made up of 15 amino acids. CDR1 is SGHDT, CDR2 YYEEEE, per germline. Trimming took off 3 bases at V and 5 bases at J, with 17 bases between the two ends. In nucleotides, the CDR3 is TGTGCCAGCAGCTCGCGACGGGGGGCACGAACTGAAGCTTTCTTT. Translated: CASSSRRGARTEAFF.

To note about this clonotype: At one end, the junction sequence differs from germline, possibly due to a read error. V gene TRBV29-1 combines with J gene TRBJ2-3; D might be TRBD2 (6 bases). This CDR3 has 18 residues. Germline CDR1 reads SQVTM; CDR2 reads ANQGSEA. This CDR3 is CSVEDRLGGPTWGDTRYF. CDR3 nucleotides: TGCAGCGTTGAAGATCGCCTGGGAGGCCCCACGTGGGGAGATACGCGGTATTTT.

V usage is TRBV12-3 or TRBV12-4 and J usage is TRBJ1-5, with 7 nucleotides matching TRBD1. The CDR3 has 15 amino acids. Losses at the gene ends were 5 bases for V and 5 bases for J; bases not matched to a gene: 9. DNA of the CDR3: TGTGCCAGCAGTCCCGGGACAGAGAGCGATCAGCCCCAGCATTTT. This codes for CASSPGTESDQPQHF.

The rearrangement joins TRBV10-1 to TRBJ2-7; 7 nucleotides match TRBD2. This CDR3 region has 13 residues. J lost 6 bases, V lost 2 bases, and 4 bases had no gene match. The germline V gene encodes CDR1 WNHNN and CDR2 SYGVQD (reference sequence). The DNA of the CDR3 is TGCGCCAGCAGTGAGGGGACTACCAGCGAGCAGTACTTC. This translates into CASSEGTTSEQYF.

Turning to this clonotype: A much larger clone differs from this one at a single base, so this may be a read error. The rearrangement links TRBV4-1 to TRBJ1-1; unclear D gene. Germline CDR1 MGHRA, CDR2 YSYEKL. The CDR3 has 13 amino acids. Here the CDR3 DNA reads TGCGCCAGCAGCCAAGTAATTGGCACTGAAGCTATCTTT. Its protein is CASSQVIGTEAIF.

This clonotype was detected many times. This chain joins TRBV30 and TRBJ1-1; D gene unclear. The CDR3 contains 13 residues. V was pared by 2 bases and J by 5 bases, with 12 bases between. The germline CDR1 and CDR2 sequences are GTSNPN and SVGIG (reference sequence). CDR3: CAWSLGDFTEAFF. CDR3 in DNA: TGTGCCTGGAGTTTAGGCGATTTTACTGAAGCTTTCTTT.

For this clonotype: A much more abundant neighbour one base away suggests this may be a read error. J is TRBJ2-5 and V is TRBV20-1; D is perhaps TRBD1 (6 bases). CDR3 length equals 15 residues. Germline V gives CDR1 DFQATT, CDR2 SNEGSKA (reference sequence). The CDR3 DNA follows: TGCAGTGCTAGTCGAGGGGGAGTTGTACCAGAGGCCCAGTACTTC. It yields the protein CSASRGGVVPEAQYF.

This chain links TRBV12-3 or TRBV12-4 with TRBJ2-7, with 11 positions matching TRBD1. With 5 bases clipped from V and 5 bases from J, the junction kept 5 bases outside the gene matches. The CDR3 runs to 14 residues. The DNA of the CDR3 is TGTGCCAGCAGTAGGACAGGGGGCTTGAACGAGCAGTACTTC. It specifies CASSRTGGLNEQYF.